A selection of T cell receptor beta chains follows, all from one sample in a study of identical twins. TCRdb itself ran the 5' RACE reads through MiXCR, one entry per CDR3 protein. The table lists 570,000 or so distinct CDR3 sequences, 9% to 10% of them singletons. This sample also appeared in a second study, on yellow fever vaccine responses in identical twins.

Sequencing input: PBMCs. The receptors shown here come from a woman aged 18-29 years in good health. CDR3s include the opening cysteine and the closing phenylalanine or tryptophan. Each record gives: V gene, D gene, clone size, J gene, CDR3 DNA, CDR3 protein. D genes are given only for firm matches. Rows may omit the clone size; those that give it use once, few, many or a size class.

TRBV29-1	NA	many	TRBJ1-4	TGCAGCGTTGTATCTGGGAGACGGCGTGAAAAACTGTTTTTT	CSVVSGRRREKLFF
TRBV10-2	NA	few	TRBJ1-5	TGCGCCAGCAGTACAGACTACAATCAGCCCCAGCATTTT	CASSTDYNQPQHF
TRBV7-9	TRBD1	many	TRBJ1-1	TGTGCCAGCAGCTGGACAGGCCTTGAAGCTTTCTTT	CASSWTGLEAFF
TRBV6-2/TRBV6-3	TRBD2	few	TRBJ2-1	TGTGCCAGCACCCGGACTAGTAACAATGAGCAGTTCTTC	CASTRTSNNEQFF
TRBV4-2	NA	few	TRBJ2-5	TGTGCCAGCAGCCAAGAGGTAGTCGGGCAAGAGACCCAGTACTTC	CASSQEVVGQETQYF
TRBV27	NA	few	TRBJ2-7	TGTGCCAGCAGTTTAGGTCCACAGGATTACGAGCAGTACTTC	CASSLGPQDYEQYF
TRBV20-1	TRBD2	NA	TRBJ2-3	TGCAGTGCTAGAGACCGGGAGGGCCCCCCAGATACGCAGTATTTT	CSARDREGPPDTQYF
TRBV12-3/TRBV12-4	NA	NA	TRBJ1-5	TGTGCCAGCATGTTCGGGGGCAATCAGCCCCAGCATTTT	CASMFGGNQPQHF
TRBV10-2	NA	NA	TRBJ1-1	TGCGCCAGCAGAGCGGACGAAATCACTGAAGCTTTCTTT	CASRADEITEAFF
TRBV15	NA	many	TRBJ1-4	TGTGCCACCAGCAGAGTGGGGGCACGTAGTGAAAAACTGTTTTTT	CATSRVGARSEKLFF
TRBV5-6	NA	NA	TRBJ1-6	TGTGCCAGCAGCTTCTTCGCGGCGCTTGGGAATTCACCCCTCCACTTT	CASSFFAALGNSPLHF
TRBV5-1	TRBD2	NA	TRBJ2-1	TGCGCCAGCAGCTTGGAGGGGACTAGCGGGGGGGGTGAGCAGTTCTTC	CASSLEGTSGGGEQFF
TRBV7-9	NA	many	TRBJ2-7	TGTGCCAGCAGCCCCCATGGGGGTTCCTACGAGCAGTACTTC	CASSPHGGSYEQYF
TRBV28	NA	few	TRBJ1-2	TGTGCCAGCAGTTTAGGAATTGTAGCGGGCTATGGCTACACCTTC	CASSLGIVAGYGYTF
TRBV12-3/TRBV12-4	NA	NA	TRBJ2-3	TGTGCCAGCAGTCATACCCAGGGGCTAGCAATTAGCACAGATACGCAGTATTTT	CASSHTQGLAISTDTQYF
TRBV10-3	NA	many	TRBJ2-1	TGTGCCATCAGTGAGATGAACTACCCGAACGGTGAGCAGTTCTTC	CAISEMNYPNGEQFF
TRBV7-9	NA	few	TRBJ1-1	TGTGCCAGCACCTATCCTCCCCCGAACACTGAAGCTTTCTTT	CASTYPPPNTEAFF
TRBV29-1	TRBD2	once	TRBJ2-5	TGCAGCGTTGAAGATCGAACACCCCGTCGGGCGGGAGGGCCCCCGACCTTGGGAGAGACCCAGTACTTC	CSVEDRTPRRAGGPPTLGETQYF
TRBV20-1	TRBD2	NA	TRBJ2-3	TGCAGTGCGCCTAGGACTAGCGGGAGGGCAGATACGCAGTATTTT	CSAPRTSGRADTQYF
TRBV4-1	NA	NA	TRBJ2-3	TGCGCCAGCAGCCAAGAAACGCGGGACCCTAGCACAGATACGCAGTATTTT	CASSQETRDPSTDTQYF
TRBV27	TRBD1	NA	TRBJ2-7	TGTGCCAGCAGTTTAGAGGCAGGGGGCGGCCACGAGCAGTACTTC	CASSLEAGGGHEQYF
TRBV15	NA	many	TRBJ1-4	TGTGCCACCAGCAGAGATGGTCGGCCAGCGAATGAAAAACTGTTTTTT	CATSRDGRPANEKLFF
TRBV6-5	NA	many	TRBJ2-4	TGTGCCAGCTGGGACCCCAAACAGGGTCAGTACTTC	CASWDPKQGQYF
TRBV7-2	NA	few	TRBJ2-5	TGTGCCAGCAGCTTAGCGGGGACTGGGCTCCAGTACTTC	CASSLAGTGLQYF
TRBV7-3	TRBD2	NA	TRBJ2-3	TGTGCCAGCAGCTCGACTAGCCTCCACACAGATACGCAGTATTTT	CASSSTSLHTDTQYF
TRBV6-2/TRBV6-3	NA	NA	TRBJ2-6	TGTGCCAGCCGCCTACCCTCTGGGGCCAACGTCCTGACTTTC	CASRLPSGANVLTF
TRBV5-6	TRBD2	few	TRBJ2-1	TGTGCCAGCAGCTCGAGGATTGGGACTAGCGGGGGGGTAGTCTCCTACAATGAGCAGTTCTTC	CASSSRIGTSGGVVSYNEQFF